The 2 T cell receptor beta chains below come from one sample, sequenced in a study of blood T cell repertoires in COVID-19. The method was immunoSEQ multiplex PCR; TCRdb's version includes in-frame clones alone and lacks a portion of them. Of approximately 230,000 clones in the sample, 84% were seen once. Sequenced: peripheral blood. The source of these receptors is a man aged 30 to 45 with active or convalescent COVID-19.

The chain joins TRBV30 to TRBJ2-7; TRBD1 is a possible D gene (6 bases). Germline V gives CDR1 GTSNPN, CDR2 SVGIG (reference sequence). V lost 5 bases and J lost 4, with 15 bases in between. CDR3 length: 13 amino acids. In DNA, the CDR3 is TGTGCCTGGGGGGTACAGGGCCTTTACGAGCAGTACTTC. Translated: CAWGVQGLYEQYF.

The chain recombines TRBV10-1 with TRBJ1-1, with 8 bases fitting TRBD1. V dropped 6 bases and J dropped 5; count of bases not matched to a gene: 5. Germline loops: CDR1 WNHNN, CDR2 SYGVQD (reference sequence). The CDR3 contains 13 residues. The CDR3 sequence: CASSGQGWTEAFF. In nucleotides, the CDR3 is TGCGCCAGCAGCGGACAGGGATGGACTGAAGCTTTCTTT.